Following are 31 T cell receptor beta chains from one sample sequenced in a study of T cell repertoires in cytomegalovirus infection. These receptors are not linked to any known antigen. TCRdb called the reads again in MiXCR, with one record for every CDR3 protein. The sample shows roughly 500,000 distinct CDR3 sequences, 30% to 40% of them seen only once. Sequences were derived from cultured PBMCs, sampled from culture after CMV antigen stimulation. Every receptor here comes from a human donor in good health (CMV status not recorded). Some clones in this sample may be carry-over from other donors' samples.

This clonotype was seen a few times. J is TRBJ2-1 and V is TRBV6-2 or TRBV6-3; TRBD1 might be the D (6 bases). The CDR3 spans 14 residues. V was trimmed by 2 bases and J by 7 bases, leaving 12 bases between them. Germline V gene sequence: CDR1 MNHEY, CDR2 SVGEGT. CDR3 nucleotides: TGTGCCAGCAGTTACACAAACGACAGGAATGAGCAGTTCTTC. Protein product: CASSYTNDRNEQFF.

This clonotype came up a few times. This chain connects TRBV9 to TRBJ2-1; no clear D. V lost 0 bases and J lost 9, with 13 bases in between. The CDR3 is 14 residues long. Germline CDR1 SGDLS, CDR2 YYNGEE. CDR3 loop: CASSVGVPATEQFF. The DNA of the CDR3 is TGTGCCAGCAGCGTAGGGGTCCCCGCTACTGAGCAGTTCTTC.

This CDR3 reads CASMSVYSYEQYF. The DNA of the CDR3 is TGTGCCAGTATGAGCGTGTACTCCTACGAGCAGTACTTC. J is TRBJ2-7 and V is TRBV19, with D unclear. Trimming cost V 7 bases and J 0 bases, with 10 bases left between them. This CDR3 comprises 13 residues. In germline, CDR1 is LNHDA, CDR2 SQIVND (reference sequence). Supplemented by reference TRBV19 and TRBJ2-7, the full variable domain reads DGGITQSPKYLFRKEGQNVTLSCEQNLNHDAMYWYRQDPGQGLRLIYYSQIVNDFQKGDIAEGYSVSREKKESFPLTVTSAQKNPTAFYLCASMSVYSYEQYFGPGTRLTVT.

In this sample, this clonotype turned up a few times. V and J are TRBV24-1 and TRBJ2-1; TRBD2 matches at 7 bases. The CDR3 sequence is 15 residues long. After removal of 5 bases from V and 0 bases from J, the junction contained 3 bases not matched to a gene. CDR1 KGHDR and CDR2 SFDVKD come from the germline V gene. CDR3 residues: CATSASGYSYNEQFF. Here the CDR3 DNA reads TGTGCCACCAGTGCTAGCGGCTACTCCTACAATGAGCAGTTCTTC.

This chain connects TRBV6-5 to TRBJ2-3, with D uncertain. This CDR3 contains 16 residues. The germline V and J ends were trimmed by 2 bases and 0 bases, with 12 bases remaining between them. Looked up from germline, CDR1 is MNHEY and CDR2 is SVGAGI. Here the CDR3 reads CASSYAVSHSTDTQYF. The CDR3 nucleotides are TGTGCCAGCAGTTACGCGGTTAGCCATAGCACAGATACGCAGTATTTT.

This clonotype was detected a few times. The chain employs TRBV6-2 or TRBV6-3 and TRBJ2-7; TRBD2 is a possible D gene (5 bases). This CDR3 contains 13 residues. Germline CDR1 MNHEY, CDR2 SVGEGT. The V end lost 7 bases, the J end lost 0 bases, and 10 bases lay between the germline ends. CDR3 protein: CASKPGSSYEQYF. Here the CDR3 DNA reads TGTGCCAGCAAACCGGGGAGCTCCTACGAGCAGTACTTC.

This clonotype has just a few counts. The chain carries TRBV27 and TRBJ2-7, with D maybe TRBD1 (6 bases). The CDR3 is made up of 13 amino acids. Trimming stripped 2 bases from V and 5 bases from J, with 10 bases between. CDR1 is MNHEY, CDR2 SMNVEV, per germline (reference sequence). CDR3 region: CASSLTGFNEQYF. The CDR3 bases are TGTGCCAGCAGTTTAACAGGGTTCAACGAGCAGTACTTC.

A few counts support this clonotype. The chain recombines TRBV12-3 or TRBV12-4 with TRBJ2-7; D ambiguous. CDR3 size: 16 residues. V lost 6 bases, J lost 2 bases, and 20 bases lay in between. As DNA, the CDR3 is TGTGCCAGCAGCCCCTCGGGCTCTCTAGGCCCCTACGAGCAGTACGTC. It yields the protein CASSPSGSLGPYEQYV.

This clonotype was recorded many times. V gene TRBV7-8 combines with J gene TRBJ1-1, with 10 bases identical to TRBD1. The CDR3 runs 16 residues. V was clipped by 4 bases and J by 1 base; unmatched bases: 6. CDR1 and CDR2 from the germline V gene are SGHVS and FQNEAQ. CDR3 nucleotide sequence: TGTGCCAGCAGCTCCCGACAGGGGGCCGGGAACACTGAAGCTTTCTTT. It specifies CASSSRQGAGNTEAFF.

This chain links TRBV4-3 with TRBJ1-6; TRBD1 matches at 8 bases. The germline V gene has CDR1 LGHNA and CDR2 YSLEER. The CDR3 loop spans 17 amino acids. V shed 0 bases and J 9 bases; nucleotides not matched to a gene: 10. The CDR3 reads CASSQDDAGTGTSPLHF. CDR3 bases: TGCGCCAGCAGCCAAGATGATGCCGGGACAGGTACTTCACCCCTCCACTTT.

The chain is built from TRBV28 and TRBJ1-3; D not resolved. The ends were cut back, 3 bases at V and 9 bases at J, with 6 bases in the middle. The length of the CDR3 is 11 residues. Per germline, CDR1 MDHEN and CDR2 SYDVKM. CDR3 loop: CASSLRGTIYF. The CDR3, as DNA: TGTGCCAGCAGTTTGCGGGGCACCATATATTTT.

This clonotype was detected only a few times. The chain combines TRBV5-6 with TRBJ2-1; D is possibly TRBD2 (6 bases). CDR3 size: 13 residues. The V and J ends lost 3 bases and 6 bases respectively, with 10 bases between them. In germline, CDR1 is SGHDT, CDR2 YYEEEE. Here the CDR3 reads CASSYGGINEQFF. In DNA form, the CDR3 reads TGTGCCAGCAGCTATGGCGGGATCAATGAGCAGTTCTTC.

Points on this clonotype: A junction end diverges from the germline sequence, so it may reflect a read error. The V call is TRBV7-2, the J call TRBJ2-1; D may be TRBD1 (5 bases). This CDR3 spans 15 amino acids. Looked up from germline, CDR1 is SGHTA and CDR2 is FQGNSA. This CDR3 is CASSLVLDNYTEQFF. The CDR3 nucleotides are TGTGCCAGCAGCTTAGTTCTGGACAACTACACTGAGCAGTTCTTC.

This clonotype was seen only once. CDR3 nucleotides: TGTGCTAGTGGTTTAGTGCTAGCGGGAGGGCCGGTGGACTATGAGCAGTTCTTC. This gives the protein CASGLVLAGGPVDYEQFF. The rearrangement joins TRBV12-5 to TRBJ2-1; 12 bases are a match to TRBD2. The germline gives CDR1 LGHNT, CDR2 FRNRAP. After removal of 3 bases from V and 8 bases from J, the junction contained 14 bases not matched to a gene. This CDR3 has 18 residues.

This clonotype has at least ten counts. The chain has TRBV6-1 and TRBJ2-6; a possible D gene is TRBD2 (5 bases). Germline lookup yields CDR1 MNHNS and CDR2 SASEGT. CDR3 size: 12 residues. V was pared by 10 bases and J by 1 base, with 5 bases between. CDR3 DNA sequence: TGTGCCACGGGGTCTGGGGCCAACGTCCTGACTTTC. As protein: CATGSGANVLTF.

In this sample, this clonotype turned up many times. The CDR3 sequence: CASRSSSGRQGTDTQYF. The DNA for the CDR3 is TGTGCCAGCAGATCATCTAGCGGGAGGCAAGGGACAGATACGCAGTATTTT. V and J are TRBV7-2 and TRBJ2-3, with TRBD2 identical over 11 bases. After removal of 6 bases from V and 3 bases from J, the junction contained 11 bases not matched to a gene. The CDR3 covers 17 residues. Germline V gives CDR1 SGHTA, CDR2 FQGNSA.

The chain recombines TRBV4-3 with TRBJ2-1; the match to TRBD2 covers 10 bases. This CDR3 has 17 residues. The V gene end was trimmed by 0 bases and the J gene end by 2 bases; junction bases not matched to a gene: 4. The germline V gene encodes CDR1 LGHNA and CDR2 YSLEER. CDR3 in DNA: TGCGCCAGCAGCCAAGATACTAGCGGGACACCCTACAATGAGCAGTTCTTC. This gives the protein CASSQDTSGTPYNEQFF.

The rearrangement links TRBV20-1 to TRBJ2-7; D call uncertain. V was cut by 3 bases and J by 7 bases, with 16 bases left in between. The CDR3 covers 13 residues. CDR1 DFQATT and CDR2 SNEGSKA come from the germline V gene (reference sequence). This CDR3 reads CSASKRGGWEQYV. The CDR3 DNA sequence: TGCAGTGCTAGTAAACGAGGTGGGTGGGAGCAGTACGTC.

This clonotype was seen only a few times. The chain carries TRBV12-3 or TRBV12-4 and TRBJ1-5; no definite D call. Deletions cut 1 base from V and 7 bases from J, with 8 bases between. This CDR3 region has 13 residues. The CDR3, as DNA: TGTGCCAGCAGTTTAGTAACCAACCAGCCCCAGCATTTT. It encodes CASSLVTNQPQHF.

The rearrangement links TRBV18 to TRBJ1-1; 9 bases are a match to TRBD1. The V and J ends lost 1 base and 0 bases, in that order; junction bases with no gene match: 6. The CDR3 length is 17 residues. Germline CDR1 and CDR2: KGHSH and LQKENI. The CDR3: CASSPRGQGYMNTEAFF. DNA for the CDR3: TGTGCCAGCTCACCACGGGGACAGGGCTATATGAACACTGAAGCTTTCTTT.

The chain links TRBV12-3 or TRBV12-4 to TRBJ2-2; D unresolved. V gave up 6 bases and J gave up 0 bases, with 14 bases separating them. The CDR3 totals 16 residues. For the CDR3, the DNA is TGTGCCAGCAGCTCCTATGGCACAACGAACACCGGGGAGCTGTTTTTT. It codes for CASSSYGTTNTGELFF.

This clonotype turned up a few times. This sequence joins TRBV4-1 and TRBJ2-2; D perhaps matches TRBD2 (5 bases). V shed 4 bases and J shed 5 bases, with 17 bases lying between them. The germline V gene encodes CDR1 MGHRA and CDR2 YSYEKL. This CDR3 has 16 amino acids. CDR3 amino acids: CASSPKGERGTGELFF. CDR3 nucleotide sequence: TGCGCCAGCAGCCCCAAAGGAGAGCGAGGGACCGGGGAGCTGTTTTTT.

This clonotype was counted a single time. Lacking the conserved final phenylalanine or tryptophan, this CDR3 likely reflects a read error. The DNA is left out, because the CDR3 cannot be placed on it with certainty; the CDR3 is given as TCRdb lists it. V and J are TRBV7-2 and TRBJ2-1; the D segment call TRBD1 is taken from the table without a DNA check. The CDR3 has 14 amino acids, counting both end residues. Germline values: CDR1 SGHTA, CDR2 FQGNSA. The CDR3 is CASSLTGPVNEQLL.

The V gene is TRBV7-3, the J gene TRBJ2-3; the match to TRBD2 covers 7 bases. The V and J ends lost 8 bases and 5 bases, in that order; junction bases with no gene match: 7. CDR1 is SGHTA and CDR2 is FQGTGA in the germline V gene. The CDR3 is 13 residues long. The CDR3 DNA reads TGTGCCAGCGGATGGTCGGGAGGAGATACGCAGTATTTT. This translates into CASGWSGGDTQYF. Full variable domain (rest looked up from reference TRBV7-3 and TRBJ2-3): GAGVSQTPSNKVTEKGKYVELRCDPISGHTALYWYRQSLGQGPEFLIYFQGTGAADDSGLPNDRFFAVRPEGSVSTLKIQRTERGDSAVYLCASGWSGGDTQYFGPGTRLTVL.

V is TRBV19 and J is TRBJ2-1; TRBD2 is a possible D gene (7 bases). The ends were cut back, 8 bases at V and 13 bases at J, with 18 bases in the middle. This CDR3 contains 12 residues. CDR1 and CDR2 from the germline V gene are LNHDA and SQIVND (reference sequence). In nucleotides, the CDR3 is TGTGCCAGTGAGCGGGACACCGGCTCCCAGTTCTTC. It specifies CASERDTGSQFF. Looking up the rest from reference TRBV19 and TRBJ2-1 gives the full variable domain: DGGITQSPKYLFRKEGQNVTLSCEQNLNHDAMYWYRQDPGQGLRLIYYSQIVNDFQKGDIAEGYSVSREKKESFPLTVTSAQKNPTAFYLCASERDTGSQFFGPGTRLTVL.

The CDR3 DNA sequence: TGTGCCAGCAGTTTATTCCGGGCGGGAGGGCGGACTGGGGCCAACGTCCTGACTTTC. It yields the protein CASSLFRAGGRTGANVLTF. V is TRBV28 and J is TRBJ2-6; TRBD2 aligns across 9 bases. J was trimmed by 2 bases and V by 1 base; bases with no gene match: 9. This CDR3 has 19 residues. The germline V gene has CDR1 MDHEN and CDR2 SYDVKM.

This clonotype came up a few times. The J gene is TRBJ2-7, the V gene TRBV7-4; 10 bases align to TRBD2. Germline CDR1 and CDR2: SGHVT and SQSDAQ. This CDR3 comprises 17 residues. With 2 bases clipped from V and 2 bases from J, the junction kept 9 bases outside the gene matches. CDR3 loop: CASSLKGASGGTYEQYV. The DNA of the CDR3 is TGTGCCAGCAGCTTAAAGGGGGCTAGCGGGGGTACCTACGAGCAGTACGTC.

The sample holds a few counts of this clonotype. The chain links TRBV12-3 or TRBV12-4 to TRBJ1-5; 7 bases fit TRBD1. The CDR3 sequence is 14 residues long. Trimming cost V 3 bases and J 5 bases; bases outside gene matches: 4. In DNA form, the CDR3 reads TGTGCCAGCAGTTTGTTCCAGGGGGATCAGCCCCAGCATTTT. Translation: CASSLFQGDQPQHF.

This clonotype was seen repeatedly, ten times or more. The V and J genes are TRBV7-2 and TRBJ2-5, with TRBD2 identical over 8 bases. CDR3 length equals 15 residues. Germline CDR1 is SGHTA and CDR2 is FQGNSA. The V gene end was trimmed by 2 bases and the J gene end by 4 bases; junction bases not matched to a gene: 6. The CDR3 DNA reads as TGTGCCAGCAGCTTACCATGGACTAGCCGAGAGACCCAGTACTTC. Encoded protein: CASSLPWTSRETQYF. The variable domain in full, completed from reference TRBV7-2 and TRBJ2-5, reads GAGVSQSPSNKVTEKGKDVELRCDPISGHTALYWYRQSLGQGLEFLIYFQGNSAPDKSGLPSDRFSAERTGGSVSTLTIQRTQQEDSAVYLCASSLPWTSRETQYFGPGTRLLVL.

This clonotype has more than one count but fewer than ten. The rearrangement uses TRBV6-1 and TRBJ2-7; no definite D call. This CDR3 has 14 amino acids. The germline gives CDR1 MNHNS, CDR2 SASEGT. V lost 4 bases, J lost 3 bases, and 13 bases lay in between. CDR3 coding DNA: TGTGCCAGCAGTGGGCTACCTGCGAACTACGAGCAGTACTTC. As protein: CASSGLPANYEQYF.

V and J are TRBV24-1 and TRBJ2-3, with D possibly matching TRBD2 (6 bases). Trimming took 3 bases from V and 0 from J, leaving 24 bases between them. Germline lookup yields CDR1 KGHDR and CDR2 SFDVKD. This CDR3 is built from 20 residues. The CDR3 nucleotides are TGTGCCACCAGTGATCACAACCCCTTCGGGACTGATACTAGCACAGATACGCAGTATTTT. Amino acids: CATSDHNPFGTDTSTDTQYF.